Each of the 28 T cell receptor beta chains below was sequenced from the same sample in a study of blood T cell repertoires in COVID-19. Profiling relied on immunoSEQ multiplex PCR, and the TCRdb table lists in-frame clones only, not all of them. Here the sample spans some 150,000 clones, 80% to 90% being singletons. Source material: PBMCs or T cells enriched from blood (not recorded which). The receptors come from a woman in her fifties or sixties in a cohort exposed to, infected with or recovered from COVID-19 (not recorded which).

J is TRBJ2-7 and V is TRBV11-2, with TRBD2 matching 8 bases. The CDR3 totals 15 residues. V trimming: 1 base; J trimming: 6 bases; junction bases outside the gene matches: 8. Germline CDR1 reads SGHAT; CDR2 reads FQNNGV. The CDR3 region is CASSLGERERREQYF. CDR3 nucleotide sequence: TGTGCCAGCAGCTTAGGGGAGCGGGAGCGTCGCGAGCAGTACTTC.

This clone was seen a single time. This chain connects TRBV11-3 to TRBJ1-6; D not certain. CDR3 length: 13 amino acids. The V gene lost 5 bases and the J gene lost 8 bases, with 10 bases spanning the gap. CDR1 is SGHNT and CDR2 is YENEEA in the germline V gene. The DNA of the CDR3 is TGTGCCAGCAGCGACGGCCAGGATTCACCCCTCCACTTT. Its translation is CASSDGQDSPLHF.

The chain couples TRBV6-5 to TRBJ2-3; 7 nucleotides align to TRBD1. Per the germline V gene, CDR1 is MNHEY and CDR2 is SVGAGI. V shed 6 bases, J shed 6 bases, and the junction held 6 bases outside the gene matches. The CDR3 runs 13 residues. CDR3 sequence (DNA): TGTGCCAGCAGGGTGACAGGGTCGGATACGCAGTATTTT. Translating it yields CASRVTGSDTQYF.

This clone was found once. CDR3 amino acids: CASSLASGQYF. The CDR3, as DNA: TGTGCCAGCAGCCTAGCTAGCGGACAGTACTTC. The V call is TRBV28, the J call TRBJ2-7; 7 bases are a match to TRBD2. Per germline, CDR1 MDHEN and CDR2 SYDVKM. V lost 6 bases and J lost 10; bases outside the gene matches: 6. This CDR3 is 11 amino acids long. Combining the CDR3 with reference TRBV28 and TRBJ2-7 gives the whole variable domain DVKVTQSSRYLVKRTGEKVFLECVQDMDHENMFWYRQDPGLGLRLIYFSYDVKMKEKGDIPEGYSVSREKKERFSLILESASTNQTSMYLCASSLASGQYFGPGTRLTVT.

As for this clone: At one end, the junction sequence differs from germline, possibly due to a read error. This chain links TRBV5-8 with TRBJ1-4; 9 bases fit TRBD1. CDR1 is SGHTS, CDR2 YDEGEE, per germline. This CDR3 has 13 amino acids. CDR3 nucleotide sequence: TGTGCCAGCAGCCGCTCACAGGGGGCTCAGGTGATTTTT. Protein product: CASSRSQGAQVIF.

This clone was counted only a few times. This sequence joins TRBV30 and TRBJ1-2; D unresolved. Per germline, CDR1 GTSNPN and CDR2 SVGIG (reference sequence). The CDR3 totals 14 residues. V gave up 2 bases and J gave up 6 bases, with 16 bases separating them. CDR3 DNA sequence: TGTGCCTGGAGTTCACAAGTAGGGAGCCATGGCTACACCTTC. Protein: CAWSSQVGSHGYTF. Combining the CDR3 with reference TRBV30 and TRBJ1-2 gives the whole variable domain SQTIHQWPATLVQPVGSPLSLECTVEGTSNPNLYWYRQAAGRGLQLLFYSVGIGQISSEVPQNLSASRPQDRQFILSSKKLLLSDSGFYLCAWSSQVGSHGYTFGSGTRLTVV.

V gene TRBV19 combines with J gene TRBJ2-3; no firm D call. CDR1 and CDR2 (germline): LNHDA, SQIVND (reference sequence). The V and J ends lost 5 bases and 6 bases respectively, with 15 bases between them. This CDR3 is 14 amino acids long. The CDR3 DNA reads TGTGCCAGTAGTTCCGGGTCGGGTTGGGATACGCAGTATTTT. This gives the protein CASSSGSGWDTQYF.

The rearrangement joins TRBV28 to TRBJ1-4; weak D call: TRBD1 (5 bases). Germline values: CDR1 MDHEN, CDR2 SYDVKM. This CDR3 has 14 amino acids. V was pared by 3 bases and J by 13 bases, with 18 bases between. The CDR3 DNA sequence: TGTGCCAGCAGTTTCCTAGAGGTACCGGGGGGACTGTTTTTT. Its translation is CASSFLEVPGGLFF.

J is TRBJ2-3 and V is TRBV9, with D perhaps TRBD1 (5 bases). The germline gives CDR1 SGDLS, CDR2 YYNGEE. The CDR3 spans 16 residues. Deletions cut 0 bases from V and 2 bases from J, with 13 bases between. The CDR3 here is CASSVVGQLNTDTQYF. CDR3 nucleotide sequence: TGTGCCAGCAGCGTAGTGGGGCAACTGAACACAGATACGCAGTATTTT.

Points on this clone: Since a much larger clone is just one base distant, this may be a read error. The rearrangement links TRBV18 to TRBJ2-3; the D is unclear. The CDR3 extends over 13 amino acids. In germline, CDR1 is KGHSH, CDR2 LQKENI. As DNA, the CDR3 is TGTGCCAGCCCACCATCGCAGGTTGATACGCAGTATTTT. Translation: CASPPSQVDTQYF.

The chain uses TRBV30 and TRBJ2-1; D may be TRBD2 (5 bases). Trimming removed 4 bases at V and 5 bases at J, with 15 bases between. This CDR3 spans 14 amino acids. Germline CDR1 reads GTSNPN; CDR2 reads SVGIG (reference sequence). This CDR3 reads CAWTLSGENNEQFF. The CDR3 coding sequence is TGTGCCTGGACCCTTTCCGGGGAGAACAATGAGCAGTTCTTC. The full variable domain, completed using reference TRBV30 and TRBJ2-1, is SQTIHQWPATLVQPVGSPLSLECTVEGTSNPNLYWYRQAAGRGLQLLFYSVGIGQISSEVPQNLSASRPQDRQFILSSKKLLLSDSGFYLCAWTLSGENNEQFFGPGTRLTVL.

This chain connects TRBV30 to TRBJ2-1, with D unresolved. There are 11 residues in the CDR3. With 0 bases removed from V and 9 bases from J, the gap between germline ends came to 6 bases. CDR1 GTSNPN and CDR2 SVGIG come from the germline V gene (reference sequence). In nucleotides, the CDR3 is TGTGCCTGGAGTGTTACTTCTGAGCAGTTCTTC. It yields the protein CAWSVTSEQFF.

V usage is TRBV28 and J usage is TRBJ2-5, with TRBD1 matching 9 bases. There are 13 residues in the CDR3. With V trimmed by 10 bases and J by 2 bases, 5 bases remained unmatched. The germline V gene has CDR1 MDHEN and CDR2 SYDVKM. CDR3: CATTGGWQETQYF. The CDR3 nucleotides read TGTGCCACCACAGGGGGCTGGCAAGAGACCCAGTACTTC.

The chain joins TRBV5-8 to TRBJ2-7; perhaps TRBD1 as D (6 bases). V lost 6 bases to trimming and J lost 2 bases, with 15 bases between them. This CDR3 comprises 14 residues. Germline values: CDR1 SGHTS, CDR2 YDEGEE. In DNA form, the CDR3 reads TGTGCCAGCATCCCGGACAGAAGAGCCTACGAGCAGTACTTC. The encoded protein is CASIPDRRAYEQYF.

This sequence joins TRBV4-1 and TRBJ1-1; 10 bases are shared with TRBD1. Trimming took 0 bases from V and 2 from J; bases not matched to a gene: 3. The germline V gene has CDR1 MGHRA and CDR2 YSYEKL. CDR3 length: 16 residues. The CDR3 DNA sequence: TGCGCCAGCAGCCAAGACGACAGGGGGCCTAACACTGAAGCTTTCTTT. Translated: CASSQDDRGPNTEAFF.

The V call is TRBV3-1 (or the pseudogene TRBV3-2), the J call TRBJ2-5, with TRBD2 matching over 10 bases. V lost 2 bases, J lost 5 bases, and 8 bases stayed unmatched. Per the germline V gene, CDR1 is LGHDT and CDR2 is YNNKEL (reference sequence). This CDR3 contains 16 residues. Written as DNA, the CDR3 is TGTGCCAGCAGCCAAACTAGCGGGGCGAGTAGGGAGACCCAGTACTTC. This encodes CASSQTSGASRETQYF.

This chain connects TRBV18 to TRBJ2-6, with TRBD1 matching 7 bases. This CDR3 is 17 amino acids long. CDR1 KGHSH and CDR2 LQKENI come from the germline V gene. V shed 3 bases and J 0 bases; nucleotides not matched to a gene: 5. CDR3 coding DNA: TGTGCCAGCTCACCGCAGGGACAGAGCTCTGGGGCCAACGTCCTGACTTTC. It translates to CASSPQGQSSGANVLTF.

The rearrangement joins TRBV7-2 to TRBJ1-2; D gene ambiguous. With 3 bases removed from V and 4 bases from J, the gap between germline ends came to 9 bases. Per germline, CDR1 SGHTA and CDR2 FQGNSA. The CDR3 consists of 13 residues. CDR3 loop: CASSFDTSYGYTF. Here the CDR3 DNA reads TGTGCCAGCAGCTTTGACACGAGCTATGGCTACACCTTC. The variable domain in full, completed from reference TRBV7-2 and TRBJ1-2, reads GAGVSQSPSNKVTEKGKDVELRCDPISGHTALYWYRQSLGQGLEFLIYFQGNSAPDKSGLPSDRFSAERTGGSVSTLTIQRTQQEDSAVYLCASSFDTSYGYTFGSGTRLTVV.

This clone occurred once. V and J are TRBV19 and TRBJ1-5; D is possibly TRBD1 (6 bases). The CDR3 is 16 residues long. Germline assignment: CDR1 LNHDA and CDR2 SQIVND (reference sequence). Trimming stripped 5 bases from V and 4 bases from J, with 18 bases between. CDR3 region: CASSLKVRQANQPQHF. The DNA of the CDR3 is TGTGCCAGTAGTCTAAAGGTCCGACAGGCGAATCAGCCCCAGCATTTT.

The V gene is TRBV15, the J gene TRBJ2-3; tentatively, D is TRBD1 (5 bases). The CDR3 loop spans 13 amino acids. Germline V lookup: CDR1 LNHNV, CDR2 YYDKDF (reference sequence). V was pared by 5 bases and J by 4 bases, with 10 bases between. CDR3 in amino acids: CATSSAQADTQYF. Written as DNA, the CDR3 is TGTGCCACCAGCTCGGCACAGGCAGATACGCAGTATTTT.

CDR3 coding DNA: TGTGCCAGCAGCTTTTGGCTTAATGAAAAACTGTTTTTT. Translated, it gives CASSFWLNEKLFF. This chain uses TRBV11-2 with TRBJ1-4, with no clear D. The CDR3 runs 13 residues. V shed 3 bases and J shed 4 bases, with 6 bases lying between them. Germline assignment: CDR1 SGHAT and CDR2 FQNNGV.

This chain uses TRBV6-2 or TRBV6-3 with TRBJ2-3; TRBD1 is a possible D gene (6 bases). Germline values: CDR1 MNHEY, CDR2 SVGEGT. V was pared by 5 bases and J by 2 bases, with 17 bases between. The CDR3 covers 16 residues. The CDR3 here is CASSAGVSRSTDTQYF. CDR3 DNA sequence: TGTGCCAGCAGTGCAGGGGTATCGCGGTCCACAGATACGCAGTATTTT.

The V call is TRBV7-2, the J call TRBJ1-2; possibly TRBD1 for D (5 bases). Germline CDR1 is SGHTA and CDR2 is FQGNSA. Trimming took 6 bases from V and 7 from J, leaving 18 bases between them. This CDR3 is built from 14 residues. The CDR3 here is CASSPSGGAAGYTF. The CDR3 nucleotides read TGTGCCAGCAGTCCCTCGGGGGGAGCGGCTGGCTACACCTTC.

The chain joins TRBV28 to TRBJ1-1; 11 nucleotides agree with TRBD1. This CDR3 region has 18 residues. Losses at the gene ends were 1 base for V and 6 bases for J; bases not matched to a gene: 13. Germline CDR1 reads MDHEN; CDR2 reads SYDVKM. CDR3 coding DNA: TGTGCCAGCAGTTTATTCCTCGAGATACCGGGACAGGGGGCTGAAGCTTTCTTT. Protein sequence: CASSLFLEIPGQGAEAFF.

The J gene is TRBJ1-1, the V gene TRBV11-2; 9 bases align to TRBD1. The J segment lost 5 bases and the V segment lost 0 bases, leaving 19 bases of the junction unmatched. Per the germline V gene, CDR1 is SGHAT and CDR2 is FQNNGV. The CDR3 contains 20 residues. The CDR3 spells CASSLDVMLDRGVVGTEAFF. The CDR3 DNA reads TGTGCCAGCAGCTTAGATGTCATGCTGGACAGGGGTGTCGTTGGGACTGAAGCTTTCTTT.

CDR3 sequence: CAWRRRQTGYGYTF. The CDR3 nucleotides are TGTGCCTGGAGAAGGAGGCAGACGGGCTATGGCTACACCTTC. This sequence joins TRBV30 and TRBJ1-2; D is uncertain. The germline V gene encodes CDR1 GTSNPN and CDR2 SVGIG (reference sequence). V lost 3 bases, J lost 4 bases, and 15 bases lay in between. The CDR3 totals 14 residues.

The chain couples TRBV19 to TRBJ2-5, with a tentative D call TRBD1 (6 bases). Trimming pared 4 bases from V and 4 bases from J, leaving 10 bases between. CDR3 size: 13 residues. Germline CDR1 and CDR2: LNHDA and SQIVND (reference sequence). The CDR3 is CASSRGQSETQYF. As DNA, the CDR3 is TGTGCCAGTAGTAGAGGACAGTCAGAGACCCAGTACTTC.

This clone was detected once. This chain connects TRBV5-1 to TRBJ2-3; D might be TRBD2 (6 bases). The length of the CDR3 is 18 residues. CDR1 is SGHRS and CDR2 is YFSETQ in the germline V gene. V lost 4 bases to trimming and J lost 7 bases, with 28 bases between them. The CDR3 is CASSVGTTSYTTQYTQYF. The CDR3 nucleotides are TGCGCCAGCAGCGTTGGCACGACTAGTTACACCACACAGTATACGCAGTATTTT.